Listed below are T cell receptor beta chains from one sample, sequenced in a study of CD8 T cells in ankylosing spondylitis. A single record per CDR3 protein comes from TCRdb applying MiXCR to the 5' RACE reads. The repertoire consists of 250,000 to 350,000 distinct CDR3 sequences, with about 19% occurring once and the leading ten covering roughly 8%. Material: blood, either unsorted or a sorted T cell fraction (not recorded which). The receptors derive from a male donor with ankylosing spondylitis or in good health (not recorded which). CDR3s include the opening cysteine and the closing phenylalanine or tryptophan. The order of the fields is D gene, V gene, clone size, J gene, CDR3 DNA, CDR3 protein. A D gene is named only where the DNA matches it firmly. The size entry is marked missing in some rows and otherwise reads once, few, many or a size class.

d_call: .; v_call: TRBV20-1; clone_size: few; j_call: TRBJ2-2; cdr3_nt: TGCAGTGCGGCCGGCGGGGAGCTGTTTTTT; cdr3_aa: CSAAGGELFF
d_call: .; v_call: TRBV6-1; clone_size: .; j_call: TRBJ2-3; cdr3_nt: TGTGCCAGCAGTGAAAACAGGGCAGGCACAAGCACAGATACGCAGTATTTT; cdr3_aa: CASSENRAGTSTDTQYF
d_call: TRBD1; v_call: TRBV5-1; clone_size: many; j_call: TRBJ1-1; cdr3_nt: TGCGCCAGCAGCAGGGGACAGGGGAACACTGAAGCTTTCTTT; cdr3_aa: CASSRGQGNTEAFF
d_call: .; v_call: TRBV6-1; clone_size: few; j_call: TRBJ2-1; cdr3_nt: TGTGCCAGCAGTGCGACTAGAAATGAGCAGTTCTTC; cdr3_aa: CASSATRNEQFF
d_call: TRBD2; v_call: TRBV12-3/TRBV12-4; clone_size: .; j_call: TRBJ2-3; cdr3_nt: TGTGCCAGCAGTCCCTTAGCGGGGGGGCCTTACACGCAGTATTTT; cdr3_aa: CASSPLAGGPYTQYF
d_call: TRBD1; v_call: TRBV29-1; clone_size: few; j_call: TRBJ1-1; cdr3_nt: TGCAGCGTCGAGCTTAGGGGGCGCAGGAACACTGAAGCTTTCTTT; cdr3_aa: CSVELRGRRNTEAFF
d_call: TRBD2; v_call: TRBV5-1; clone_size: .; j_call: TRBJ2-3; cdr3_nt: TGCGCCAGCAGCTTGTGGGAGGGGTCCCGCGATACGCAGTATTTT; cdr3_aa: CASSLWEGSRDTQYF
d_call: TRBD2; v_call: TRBV27; clone_size: .; j_call: TRBJ2-1; cdr3_nt: TGTGCCAGCAGTTTCCTTTCAGCGGGAGAGGGCAATGAGCAGTTCTTC; cdr3_aa: CASSFLSAGEGNEQFF
d_call: .; v_call: TRBV12-3/TRBV12-4; clone_size: .; j_call: TRBJ2-1; cdr3_nt: TGTGCCAGCAGTTTTAATCCAGCCGGATGGGAGCAGTTCTTC; cdr3_aa: CASSFNPAGWEQFF
d_call: .; v_call: TRBV20-1; clone_size: .; j_call: TRBJ2-5; cdr3_nt: TGCAGTGCTAGAGCGATTCAAGAGACCCAGTACTTC; cdr3_aa: CSARAIQETQYF
d_call: .; v_call: TRBV28; clone_size: .; j_call: TRBJ2-1; cdr3_nt: TGTGCCAGCAGTTTTGGGGGGGCTTACAATGAGCAGTTCTTC; cdr3_aa: CASSFGGAYNEQFF
d_call: TRBD1; v_call: TRBV9; clone_size: few; j_call: TRBJ1-1; cdr3_nt: TGTGCCAGCAGCCACCGGGACAGGGGGCTTATGGGGGACACTGAAGCTTTCTTT; cdr3_aa: CASSHRDRGLMGDTEAFF
d_call: .; v_call: TRBV10-3; clone_size: .; j_call: TRBJ2-3; cdr3_nt: TGTGCCGTCAGCTCGGGCGGGACAGCCATCACAGATACGCAGTATTTT; cdr3_aa: CAVSSGGTAITDTQYF
d_call: .; v_call: TRBV27; clone_size: few; j_call: TRBJ2-6; cdr3_nt: TGTGCCAGCAGCCGAGGGCTCTCTAGGGCCAACGTCCTGACTTTC; cdr3_aa: CASSRGLSRANVLTF
d_call: TRBD1; v_call: TRBV25-1; clone_size: .; j_call: TRBJ1-5; cdr3_nt: TGTGCCAGCAGTGTAGCCGGGACAGGCACAGATACGCAGCATTTT; cdr3_aa: CASSVAGTGTDTQHF
d_call: .; v_call: TRBV24-1; clone_size: .; j_call: TRBJ2-3; cdr3_nt: TGTGCCACCAGTGACCCCCTGACGCGGGATAGTGGAAATACGCAGTATTTT; cdr3_aa: CATSDPLTRDSGNTQYF
d_call: TRBD2; v_call: TRBV5-1; clone_size: few; j_call: TRBJ2-3; cdr3_nt: TGCGCCAGCAGCTTGGAAGTAGCGGGGCGACCAGATACGCAGTATTTT; cdr3_aa: CASSLEVAGRPDTQYF
d_call: .; v_call: TRBV12-3/TRBV12-4; clone_size: .; j_call: TRBJ1-2; cdr3_nt: TGTGCCAGCAGTTCCCGCAGCAACTATGGCTACACCTTC; cdr3_aa: CASSSRSNYGYTF
d_call: .; v_call: TRBV28; clone_size: few; j_call: TRBJ2-2; cdr3_nt: TGTGCCAGCAGTTCTCCTTCTCTAGGGTACACCGGGGAGCTGTTTTTT; cdr3_aa: CASSSPSLGYTGELFF
d_call: TRBD1; v_call: TRBV24-1; clone_size: .; j_call: TRBJ2-3; cdr3_nt: TGTGCCACCAGTGACACGACAGGGAACAACGCAGATACGCAGTATTTT; cdr3_aa: CATSDTTGNNADTQYF
d_call: .; v_call: TRBV11-2; clone_size: .; j_call: TRBJ1-1; cdr3_nt: TGTGCCAGCAGCCCGGCACCGGGTGTGCCTTTCTTT; cdr3_aa: CASSPAPGVPFF
d_call: .; v_call: TRBV29-1; clone_size: .; j_call: TRBJ2-2; cdr3_nt: TGCAGCGTTGATATCCAGGGCCACAACACCGGGGAGCTGTTTTTT; cdr3_aa: CSVDIQGHNTGELFF
d_call: TRBD1; v_call: TRBV19; clone_size: .; j_call: TRBJ1-5; cdr3_nt: TGTGCCAGTAGTCCGGGACAGGACGGCCAGCCCCAGCATTTT; cdr3_aa: CASSPGQDGQPQHF
d_call: .; v_call: TRBV28; clone_size: few; j_call: TRBJ1-5; cdr3_nt: TGTGCCAGCAGTTTCATCAGGGGAGGTCAGCCCCAGCATTTT; cdr3_aa: CASSFIRGGQPQHF
d_call: TRBD2; v_call: TRBV6-2/TRBV6-3; clone_size: few; j_call: TRBJ2-3; cdr3_nt: TGTGCCAGCACAAGCGGGGTGGGGGGTAGCACAGATACGCAGTATTTT; cdr3_aa: CASTSGVGGSTDTQYF
d_call: TRBD2; v_call: TRBV5-1; clone_size: few; j_call: TRBJ2-1; cdr3_nt: TGCGCCAGCAGCTTGGTTCTAGCGGGAGACTATGAGCAGTTCTTC; cdr3_aa: CASSLVLAGDYEQFF
d_call: .; v_call: TRBV24-1; clone_size: .; j_call: TRBJ2-2; cdr3_nt: TGTGCCACCAGTGATTTTACCAGGGAGGCCACCGGGGAGCTGTTTTTT; cdr3_aa: CATSDFTREATGELFF
d_call: .; v_call: TRBV28; clone_size: many; j_call: TRBJ1-2; cdr3_nt: TGTGCCAGCAGTCCCCCCGGGACGATAGTCTCCGGCTACACCTTC; cdr3_aa: CASSPPGTIVSGYTF
d_call: .; v_call: TRBV5-1; clone_size: few; j_call: TRBJ1-1; cdr3_nt: TGCGCCAGCAGCTTGGGAGATGGGACCACTGAAGCTTTCTTT; cdr3_aa: CASSLGDGTTEAFF
d_call: TRBD1; v_call: TRBV6-5; clone_size: .; j_call: TRBJ1-6; cdr3_nt: TGTGCCAGCAGTTCACAGGGGGAGAATTCACCCCTCCACTTT; cdr3_aa: CASSSQGENSPLHF
d_call: TRBD1; v_call: TRBV29-1; clone_size: .; j_call: TRBJ1-2; cdr3_nt: TGCAGCGTTGTCGACAGGGCGAGACATACTTATGGCTACACCTTC; cdr3_aa: CSVVDRARHTYGYTF
d_call: TRBD2; v_call: TRBV15; clone_size: .; j_call: TRBJ2-1; cdr3_nt: TGTGCCACCAGCGGGGTGGCGGGAGACAGTGAGCAGTTCTTC; cdr3_aa: CATSGVAGDSEQFF
d_call: .; v_call: TRBV7-2; clone_size: few; j_call: TRBJ2-3; cdr3_nt: TGTGCCAGCAGCTTAGCGGGGGGAGACGGAGATACGCAGTATTTT; cdr3_aa: CASSLAGGDGDTQYF
d_call: TRBD1; v_call: TRBV9; clone_size: .; j_call: TRBJ2-5; cdr3_nt: TGTGCCAGCAGCCCGACCGGGACAGGCTCAACCCTAGAGTACTTC; cdr3_aa: CASSPTGTGSTLEYF
d_call: .; v_call: TRBV20-1; clone_size: many; j_call: TRBJ1-5; cdr3_nt: TGCAGCGGTTGGGGCAGGGGCGTGAATCAGCCCCAGCATTTT; cdr3_aa: CSGWGRGVNQPQHF
d_call: TRBD1; v_call: TRBV5-1; clone_size: few; j_call: TRBJ1-5; cdr3_nt: TGCGCCAGCAGCCTGACAGGGCTCAATCAGCCCCAGCATTTT; cdr3_aa: CASSLTGLNQPQHF
d_call: .; v_call: TRBV20-1; clone_size: once; j_call: TRBJ2-1; cdr3_nt: TGCAGTGCTAGAGATCAAGGGGGGGCGACCTACAATGAGCAGTTCTTC; cdr3_aa: CSARDQGGATYNEQFF
d_call: .; v_call: TRBV5-1; clone_size: .; j_call: TRBJ1-6; cdr3_nt: TGCGCCAGCAGCTTGGAATCGGGGCCGCATAATTCACCCCTCCACTTT; cdr3_aa: CASSLESGPHNSPLHF
d_call: TRBD1; v_call: TRBV25-1; clone_size: .; j_call: TRBJ2-3; cdr3_nt: TGTGCCAGCAGTGAAAACAGGGGATTCACAGATACGCAGTATTTT; cdr3_aa: CASSENRGFTDTQYF
d_call: .; v_call: TRBV5-1; clone_size: .; j_call: TRBJ1-1; cdr3_nt: TGCGCCAGCAGCTCACACCTCGAGGGGGCTGAAGCTTTCTTT; cdr3_aa: CASSSHLEGAEAFF
d_call: TRBD2; v_call: TRBV20-1; clone_size: many; j_call: TRBJ2-2; cdr3_nt: TGCAGTGCTAGTTTAGCGGGAGACTCCGGGGAGCTGTTTTTT; cdr3_aa: CSASLAGDSGELFF
d_call: .; v_call: TRBV5-1; clone_size: few; j_call: TRBJ2-3; cdr3_nt: TGCGCCAGCAGCTTGGGCTGGCGATCTAGCACAGATACGCAGTATTTT; cdr3_aa: CASSLGWRSSTDTQYF
d_call: .; v_call: TRBV4-1; clone_size: few; j_call: TRBJ2-5; cdr3_nt: TGCGCCAGCAGCCAAGACCTCGGGGTGGAGACCCAGTACTTC; cdr3_aa: CASSQDLGVETQYF
d_call: .; v_call: TRBV9; clone_size: few; j_call: TRBJ1-4; cdr3_nt: TGTGCCAGCAGCGTAGCGGGGGCCGGGGGTGAAAAACTGTTTTTT; cdr3_aa: CASSVAGAGGEKLFF
d_call: TRBD2; v_call: TRBV18; clone_size: few; j_call: TRBJ2-2; cdr3_nt: TGTGCCAGCTCACCTTCGGGAGGTTCGAACACCGGGGAGCTGTTTTTT; cdr3_aa: CASSPSGGSNTGELFF
d_call: .; v_call: TRBV6-1; clone_size: .; j_call: TRBJ1-2; cdr3_nt: TGTGCCAGCAGCCAGGCGGCTAACTATGGCTACACCTTC; cdr3_aa: CASSQAANYGYTF
d_call: .; v_call: TRBV7-2; clone_size: .; j_call: TRBJ1-3; cdr3_nt: TGTGCCAGCAGCTTAAATTCTTTCAACTCTGGAAACACCATATATTTT; cdr3_aa: CASSLNSFNSGNTIYF
d_call: TRBD2; v_call: TRBV24-1; clone_size: .; j_call: TRBJ2-1; cdr3_nt: TGTGCCACCAGTGACCCAACCGGGACTAGCGGGGGAGGAACGTACTATGAGCAGTTCTTC; cdr3_aa: CATSDPTGTSGGGTYYEQFF
d_call: .; v_call: TRBV5-1; clone_size: .; j_call: TRBJ2-1; cdr3_nt: TGCGCCAGCAGCGAACCAGGGTATAGTGAGCAGTTCTTC; cdr3_aa: CASSEPGYSEQFF
d_call: .; v_call: TRBV5-6; clone_size: few; j_call: TRBJ2-3; cdr3_nt: TGTGCCAGCAGCTGGGGACGGGAAGATACGCAGTATTTT; cdr3_aa: CASSWGREDTQYF
d_call: .; v_call: TRBV20-1; clone_size: many; j_call: TRBJ1-1; cdr3_nt: TGCAGTGCTAGGGCCCCGGGACGGTTGAACACTGAAGCTTTCTTT; cdr3_aa: CSARAPGRLNTEAFF
d_call: TRBD2; v_call: TRBV29-1; clone_size: .; j_call: TRBJ2-3; cdr3_nt: TGCAGCGTGAGACTAGCGGGGGGGCAGTTTGGCACAGATACGCAGTATTTT; cdr3_aa: CSVRLAGGQFGTDTQYF
d_call: TRBD2; v_call: TRBV29-1; clone_size: .; j_call: TRBJ2-3; cdr3_nt: TGCAGCGTTGCAGCCGTCACGGGGGGGTTAGATACGCAGTATTTT; cdr3_aa: CSVAAVTGGLDTQYF
d_call: TRBD1; v_call: TRBV20-1; clone_size: few; j_call: TRBJ1-3; cdr3_nt: TGCAGTGCCGGACAGGGATGGGACACCATATATTTT; cdr3_aa: CSAGQGWDTIYF
d_call: .; v_call: TRBV25-1; clone_size: .; j_call: TRBJ2-6; cdr3_nt: TGTGCCAGCAGCCCGGGACACATGATTTCTGGGGCCAACGTCCTGACTTTC; cdr3_aa: CASSPGHMISGANVLTF
d_call: .; v_call: TRBV29-1; clone_size: .; j_call: TRBJ2-1; cdr3_nt: TGCAGCGTTGACTTTGGGCAGCGCAATGAGCAGTTCTTC; cdr3_aa: CSVDFGQRNEQFF
d_call: TRBD1; v_call: TRBV7-9; clone_size: .; j_call: TRBJ2-4; cdr3_nt: TGTGCCAGCAGCTTAGATGGACAGGGAGGCAACATTCAGTACTTC; cdr3_aa: CASSLDGQGGNIQYF
d_call: TRBD1; v_call: TRBV5-6; clone_size: .; j_call: TRBJ1-3; cdr3_nt: TGTGCCAGCAGCGCGGGACAGGGGGCCCACTCTGGAAACACCATATATTTT; cdr3_aa: CASSAGQGAHSGNTIYF